The entry below describes one TCR beta chain. The source of the sample is a study of CD8+CD57+ T cells in acquired aplastic anemia. The patients chosen for sequencing had shown expansion of CD8+CD57+ cells (detected by flow cytometry). Severe acquired aplastic anemia was present in all patients. Genomic DNA provided the template from which TCR beta VDJ and CDR3 profiles were obtained. TCRdb reanalysed the reads using MiXCR and keeps one entry per CDR3 protein. Of about 470,000 distinct CDR3 sequences listed, about a third are singletons. The CDR3 consists of 13 residues. Germline CDR1 reads ENHRY; CDR2 reads SYGVKD. V lost 10 bases and J 4 bases, leaving 16 bases between the germline ends.

The sequenced sample was sorted CD4+, CD8+, or CD8+CD57+ T cells (not recorded which) from PBMCs. This TCR derives from a human donor with aplastic anemia. The gene calls are TRBV10-3 and TRBJ2-5; maybe TRBD2 (6 bases). In nucleotides, the CDR3 is TGTGCCAGCGGAACGACTAGGAGAGAGACCCAGTACTTC. It encodes CASGTTRRETQYF.